This TCR beta chain was recovered during a study of blood T cell repertoires in COVID-19 (dated by TCRdb to 2020 to 2022). Regarding the study in general: Samples from collaborators originated in the United States, Italy and Spain and spanned both the acute and convalescent phases of COVID-19. The material from the prospective study consisted of cDNA or gDNA derived from T cells, B-cell-depleted T cells, or PBMCs. Deeply sampled blood TCRbeta repertoires from subjects exposed to, actively infected with, or recovered from COVID-19 were included in the dataset. A freely available public database, intended as a resource for researchers studying the immune response to SARS-CoV-2, is where the repertoires were released. The samples were drawn from the first 160 participants of the ongoing ImmuneRACE study and from 1,254 subjects provided by 6 global collaborators. The sample metadata nearly always contained a de-identified subject ID, COVID-19 status, age in years and sex. Where available, HLA class I and class II types were obtained from metadata supplied by the sample provider rather than from assay-based typing.

Collaborating institutions collected whole blood in K2EDTA tubes following their own protocols. For TCRbeta analysis, collaborator samples were shipped as frozen whole blood, as isolated PBMCs, or as DNA extracted from either sample type. Turning to this clone: No antigen is known for it. Per-base quality was not reported, and no clone a single base away is much larger than it.

TCRbeta CDR3 regions were amplified from genomic DNA by means of the immunoSEQ Assay, a bias-controlled multiplex PCR. The paper's processing steps were these. The number of nucleated cells in each sample was estimated by amplification of reference gene primers within the assay. Sequence reads were collapsed and filtered to measure the absolute abundance of every unique TCRbeta CDR3 rearrangement. Productive Simpson clonality was computed per sample as the square root of Simpson's diversity index over productive rearrangements. The clones in this table, taken by TCRdb from immuneACCESS, are in-frame only. Not every clone is retained; where verified, under half of the shortfall comes from an unresolved V gene, and the cause of the rest is unknown. That table furnishes V, J and clone size, whereas the DNA furnished D and trimming. The sample table shows fewer than 85,000 clones, and over 85% are seen once. The ten largest clones represent approximately 4.2% of the sample.

Broader findings and caveats from the paper: Clinical and demographic metadata were provided uncurated, with the amount varying by source and participant.

A distance of 11 bases separates the germline ends of V and J, which lose 4 bases and 4 bases respectively. Its CDR3 holds 14 amino acids, cysteine through phenylalanine. The sequence is cut down to CDR3 DNA, 42 bases in frame from base 1. CDR1 SGHVS and CDR2 FQNEAQ were looked up in the germline V gene. Sample: peripheral blood. Recombination connected TRBV7-8 to TRBJ1-5; the D segment could be TRBD1, given 5 matching bases. The receptor was derived from a man aged 50-60 years with active COVID-19. This receptor has the CDR3 CASSSWGENQPQHF. Read as DNA, the sequence is TGTGCCAGCAGCTCCTGGGGGGAAAATCAGCCCCAGCATTTT. The variable domain in full, with residues beyond the CDR3 obtained from the reference TRBV7-8 and TRBJ1-5 genes, is GAGVSQSPRYKVAKRGQDVALRCDPISGHVSLFWYQQALGQGPEFLTYFQNEAQLDKSGLPSDRFFAERPEGSVSTLKIQRTQQEDSAVYLCASSSWGENQPQHFGDGTRLSIL.